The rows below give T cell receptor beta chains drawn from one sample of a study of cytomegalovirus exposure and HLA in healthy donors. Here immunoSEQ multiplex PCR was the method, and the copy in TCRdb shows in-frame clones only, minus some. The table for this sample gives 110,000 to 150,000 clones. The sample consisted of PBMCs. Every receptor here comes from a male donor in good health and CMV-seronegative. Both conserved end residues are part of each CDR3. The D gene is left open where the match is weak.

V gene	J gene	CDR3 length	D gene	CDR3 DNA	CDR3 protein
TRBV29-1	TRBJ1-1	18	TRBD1	TGCAGCGTTGAAGGAAGGGGGACAGGGAATCGCGTGAACACTGAAGCTTTCTTT	CSVEGRGTGNRVNTEAFF
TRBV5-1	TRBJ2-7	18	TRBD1	TGCGCCAGCAGCTCTCAGGACAGGGGGCTTGCTTTAGCCTACGAGCAGTACTTC	CASSSQDRGLALAYEQYF
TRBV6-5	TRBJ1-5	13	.	TGTGCCAGCAGAATCGGTAGCAATCAGCCCCAGCATTTT	CASRIGSNQPQHF
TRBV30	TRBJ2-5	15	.	TGTGCCTGGAGTGACGGGAACTTCCAAGGAGAGACCCAGTACTTC	CAWSDGNFQGETQYF
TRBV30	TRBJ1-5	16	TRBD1	TGTGCCTGGGGGGACAGCTCGTTGATGGGCAATCAGCCCCAGCATTTT	CAWGDSSLMGNQPQHF
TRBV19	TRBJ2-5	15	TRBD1	TGTGCCAGTAGTATAAATGCAGGGGGCCAAGAGACCCAGTACTTC	CASSINAGGQETQYF
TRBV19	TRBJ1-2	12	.	TGTGCCAGTCAGGGCCCAAACTATGGCTACACCTTC	CASQGPNYGYTF
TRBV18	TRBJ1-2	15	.	TGTGCCAGCTCACCACGCCACGAGAGTAACTATGGCTACACCTTC	CASSPRHESNYGYTF
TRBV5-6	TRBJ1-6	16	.	TGTGCCAGCAGCTGGGGCGGGAGCTCCTATAATTCACCCCTCCACTTT	CASSWGGSSYNSPLHF
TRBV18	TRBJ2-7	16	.	TGTGCCAGCTCTTTCGGGGGAAGGGACGGTACCTACGAGCAGTACTTC	CASSFGGRDGTYEQYF
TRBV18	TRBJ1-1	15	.	TGTGCCAGCTCACCTATGAGTATCCCGAACACTGAAGCTTTCTTT	CASSPMSIPNTEAFF
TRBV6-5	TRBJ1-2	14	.	TGTGCCAGCAGCCGGTTCGGACAGAAGGATGGCTACACCTTC	CASSRFGQKDGYTF
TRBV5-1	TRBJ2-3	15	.	TGCGCCAGCAGCTCTTTGGGGGAGGGCACAGATACGCAGTATTTT	CASSSLGEGTDTQYF
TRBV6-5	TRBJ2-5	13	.	TGTGCCAGCAGTTACTTTGACGGGGAGACCCAGTACTTC	CASSYFDGETQYF
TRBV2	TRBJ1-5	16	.	TGTGCCAGCAGTGAGAGGGGGTGGTCGGAGGATCAGCCCCAGCATTTT	CASSERGWSEDQPQHF
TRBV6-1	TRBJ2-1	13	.	TGTGCCAGCAGAGACATATCCTACAATGAGCAGTTCTTC	CASRDISYNEQFF
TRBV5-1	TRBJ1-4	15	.	TGCGCCAGCAGCTTGGGGACAGTCATAAGTGAAAAACTGTTTTTT	CASSLGTVISEKLFF
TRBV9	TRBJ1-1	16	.	TGTGCCAGCAGCGTAGGGGGGAAAGGGGGAATCACTGAAGCTTTCTTT	CASSVGGKGGITEAFF
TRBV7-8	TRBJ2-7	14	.	TGTGCCAGCAGCTTAGAACAGGTCTCCTACGAGCAGTACTTC	CASSLEQVSYEQYF
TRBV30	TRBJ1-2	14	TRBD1	TGTGCCAGTGACAGGGTGTCGCGTAACTATGGCTACACCTTC	CASDRVSRNYGYTF
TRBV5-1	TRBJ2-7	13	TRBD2	TGCGCCAGCAGCTCCGGACTAGCGGGGTCGAAGTACTTC	CASSSGLAGSKYF
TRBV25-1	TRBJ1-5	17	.	TGTGCCAGCAGTGAAGGTTCCAACAGCTATAGCAATCAGCCCCAGCATTTT	CASSEGSNSYSNQPQHF
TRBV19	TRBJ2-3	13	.	TGTGCCAGTAGTATTGGAGGGGCAGATACGCAGTATTTT	CASSIGGADTQYF
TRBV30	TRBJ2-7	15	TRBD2	TGTGCCTGGACCCGAGCGGGAGGGCCCCCCTACGAGCAGTACTTC	CAWTRAGGPPYEQYF
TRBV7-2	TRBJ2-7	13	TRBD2	TGTGCCAGCAGCTTAGTAGCGGGGAGCGAGCAGTACTTC	CASSLVAGSEQYF
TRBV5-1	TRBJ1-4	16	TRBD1	TGCGCCAGCAGCTTGGCCCGGGACAGGGGTAATGAAAAACTGTTTTTT	CASSLARDRGNEKLFF
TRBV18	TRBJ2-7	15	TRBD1	TGTGCCAGCTCAGCGGGACAGGGGCTTATCGGGGAGCAGTACTTC	CASSAGQGLIGEQYF
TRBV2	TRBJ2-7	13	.	TGTGCCAGCAGTTTATTAGACAGATACGAGCAGTACTTC	CASSLLDRYEQYF
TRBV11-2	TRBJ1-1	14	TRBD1	TGTGCCAGCAGCAGGGACAGGGTGAACACTGAAGCTTTCTTT	CASSRDRVNTEAFF
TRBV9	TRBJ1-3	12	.	TGTGCCAGTCGGAGCTCTGGAAACACCATATATTTT	CASRSSGNTIYF
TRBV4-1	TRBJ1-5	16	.	TGCGCCAGCAGCCAAGCCCTGATGGAGGTCCGCCAGCCCCAGCATTTT	CASSQALMEVRQPQHF
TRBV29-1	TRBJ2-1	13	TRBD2	TGCAGCGTTCTAGCGGGAGCCTCAGGTGAGCAGTTCTTC	CSVLAGASGEQFF
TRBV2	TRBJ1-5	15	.	TGTGCCAGCAGTGGACTCCTAACGAGGAACCAGCCCCAGCATTTT	CASSGLLTRNQPQHF
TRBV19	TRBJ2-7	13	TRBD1	TGTGCCAGTAGTCGACAGGGGATCTACGAGCAGTACTTC	CASSRQGIYEQYF
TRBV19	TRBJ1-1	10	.	TGTGCCACCGGGGGTGCGGGAGCTTTCTTT	CATGGAGAFF
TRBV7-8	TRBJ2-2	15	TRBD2	TGTGCCAGCAGGACACGGTCAGCGGGAGCCGGGGAGCTGTTTTTT	CASRTRSAGAGELFF
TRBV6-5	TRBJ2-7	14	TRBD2	TGTGCCAGCAGCCGACTAGCGGGTCCCTACGAGCAGTACTTC	CASSRLAGPYEQYF
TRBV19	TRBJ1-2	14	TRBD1	TGTGCCAGTAGAGGACAGGGGTTTGAGTATGGCTACACCTTC	CASRGQGFEYGYTF
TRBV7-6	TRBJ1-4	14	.	TGTGCCAGCAGCTTACGGGGAGGGGATGAAAAACTGTTTTTT	CASSLRGGDEKLFF
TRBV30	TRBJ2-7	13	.	TGTGCCTGGAGGCCACAGGGTCGGCACGAGCAGTACTTC	CAWRPQGRHEQYF
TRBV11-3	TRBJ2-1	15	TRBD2	TGTGCCAGCAGCTCGCAAGGACTAGCGTCCAATGAGCAGTTCTTC	CASSSQGLASNEQFF
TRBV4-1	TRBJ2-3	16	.	TGCGCCAGCAGCGTCACTCCCACCCGGGACTCGGATACGCAGTATTTT	CASSVTPTRDSDTQYF
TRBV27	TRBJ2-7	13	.	TGTGCCAGCGCGTTTACGGGGGGCAACGAGCAGTACTTC	CASAFTGGNEQYF
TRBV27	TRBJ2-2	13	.	TGTGCCAGCAGTACCTCTTTAGCCGGGGAGCTGTTTTTT	CASSTSLAGELFF
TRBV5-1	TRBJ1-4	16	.	TGCGCCAGCAGCTTGGTCCCCACAGGGCGAGATGAAAAACTGTTTTTT	CASSLVPTGRDEKLFF
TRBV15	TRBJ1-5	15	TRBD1	TGTGCCACCAGCAGAGATAACAGGGGGTGGCAGCCCCAGCATTTT	CATSRDNRGWQPQHF
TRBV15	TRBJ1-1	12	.	TGTGCCACCGGGGGGAATTACGCTGAAGCTTTCTTT	CATGGNYAEAFF
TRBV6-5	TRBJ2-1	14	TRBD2	TGTGCCAGCAGTTCTAGCGGGCCTCACAATGAGCAGTTCTTC	CASSSSGPHNEQFF
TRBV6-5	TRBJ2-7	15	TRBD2	TGTGCCAGCGCTTGGGGCGGCGGGAGCAGCCACGAGCAGTACTTC	CASAWGGGSSHEQYF
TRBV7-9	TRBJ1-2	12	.	TGTGCCAGCAGCTTCCCGGGACTCGGCTACACCTTC	CASSFPGLGYTF
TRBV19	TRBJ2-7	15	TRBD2	TGTGCCAGTAGTCGGTTAACTAGCGGAAACTACGAGCAGTACTTC	CASSRLTSGNYEQYF
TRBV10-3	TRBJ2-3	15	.	TGTGCCATCAGCCCCCAGGACTCTAGCACAGATACGCAGTATTTT	CAISPQDSSTDTQYF
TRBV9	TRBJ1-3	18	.	TGTGCCAGCAGCGTAAAGCCCCCCCGGGATTACTCTGGAAACACCATATATTTT	CASSVKPPRDYSGNTIYF
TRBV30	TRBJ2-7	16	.	TGTGCCTGGGAGGTGCTGGGAGGAGGCGCCACCTACGAGCAGTACTTC	CAWEVLGGGATYEQYF
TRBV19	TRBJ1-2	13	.	TGTGCCAGTAGTATGGAGGGTAACTATGGCTACACCTTC	CASSMEGNYGYTF
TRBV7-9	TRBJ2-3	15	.	TGTGCCAGCAGCTTAGTGGGCCCTGGCACAGATACGCAGTATTTT	CASSLVGPGTDTQYF
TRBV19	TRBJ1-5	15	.	TGTGCCAGTACTCCTTACCAGGGCAGCAATCAGCCCCAGCATTTT	CASTPYQGSNQPQHF
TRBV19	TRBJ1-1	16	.	TGTGCCAGTAGTATCCAGGGACATGAACGAACACCTCAAGCTTTCTTT	CASSIQGHERTPQAFF
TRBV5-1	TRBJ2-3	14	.	TGCGCCAGCAGCTCGGGGGGCGGAACAGATACGCAGTATTTT	CASSSGGGTDTQYF
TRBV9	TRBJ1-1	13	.	TGTGCCAGCAGCGTAGGGCGGGGAACTGAAGCTTTCTTT	CASSVGRGTEAFF